The 9 T cell receptor beta chains in this list originate from one sample, sequenced in a study of shared clonotypes between healthy human individuals. Assay used: immunoSEQ multiplex PCR; TCRdb lists only in-frame clones, some missing. The profile shows around 2.1 million clones, 85% to 95% of them singletons. Positively selected for CCR7, the CD45RO-negative cells used as naive CD8 cells excluded terminally differentiated effector memory CD45RA+ cells. Sequenced sample: naive CD8+ T cells from PBMCs. The receptors derive from a man younger than 35 in good health. Some clones in this sample may be carry-over from other donors' samples.

The chain joins TRBV7-3 to TRBJ2-5; D is perhaps TRBD2 (6 bases). The CDR3 contains 15 residues. Germline CDR1 SGHTA, CDR2 FQGTGA. V was pared by 5 bases and J by 0 bases, with 13 bases between. CDR3 protein: CASSPGGYYQETQYF. The DNA of the CDR3 is TGTGCCAGCAGCCCCGGAGGGTACTACCAAGAGACCCAGTACTTC.

The DNA of the CDR3 is TGTGCCAGCAGCTTAGGTAGCAATGAAAAACTGTTTTTT. It is translated as CASSLGSNEKLFF. V usage is TRBV7-9 and J usage is TRBJ1-4; no clear D. Looked up from germline, CDR1 is SEHNR and CDR2 is FQNEAQ (reference sequence). V was pared by 1 base and J by 5 bases, with 5 bases between. This CDR3 comprises 13 residues.

The chain's CDR3 is CASTRMVGGELFF. CDR3 sequence (DNA): TGTGCCAGTACTCGTATGGTGGGCGGGGAGCTGTTTTTT. The chain combines TRBV19 with TRBJ2-2; D remains unclear. This CDR3 contains 13 residues. Per germline, CDR1 LNHDA and CDR2 SQIVND (reference sequence). V lost 7 bases and J 7 bases, leaving 13 bases between the germline ends. The entire variable domain, with the rest obtained from reference TRBV19 and TRBJ2-2, is as follows: DGGITQSPKYLFRKEGQNVTLSCEQNLNHDAMYWYRQDPGQGLRLIYYSQIVNDFQKGDIAEGYSVSREKKESFPLTVTSAQKNPTAFYLCASTRMVGGELFFGEGSRLTVL.

This clone has only one observation. This chain joins TRBV27 and TRBJ2-7, with a weak D call TRBD2 (6 bases). Germline V gene lookup returns CDR1 MNHEY and CDR2 SMNVEV (reference sequence). Trimming took 6 bases from V and 4 from J, leaving 19 bases between them. This CDR3 is 15 amino acids long. The CDR3 sequence: CASSTGSSEFYEQYF. CDR3 sequence (DNA): TGTGCCAGCAGCACCGGTTCTAGCGAATTTTACGAGCAGTACTTC.

Details on this clone: Other nucleotide sequences in the sample specify the same CDR3. The chain carries TRBV5-4 and TRBJ2-7; D uncertain. Germline CDR1 SGHNT, CDR2 YYREEE (reference sequence). The length of the CDR3 is 14 residues. The germline V and J ends were trimmed by 0 bases and 0 bases, with 7 bases remaining between them. CDR3 in amino acids: CASSLDRSSYEQYF. The DNA for the CDR3 is TGTGCCAGCAGCTTGGACCGGAGCTCCTACGAGCAGTACTTC.

Regarding this clone: The sample holds other DNA sequences that translate to the same CDR3. V usage is TRBV28 and J usage is TRBJ2-7; D unresolved. The CDR3 contains 11 residues. Germline V gives CDR1 MDHEN, CDR2 SYDVKM. Between the trimmed V and J ends, which lost 5 bases and 3 bases, there was a span of 5 bases. DNA of the CDR3: TGTGCCAGCAGTGCAAGCTACGAGCAGTACTTC. Residues: CASSASYEQYF. Combining the CDR3 with reference TRBV28 and TRBJ2-7 gives the whole variable domain DVKVTQSSRYLVKRTGEKVFLECVQDMDHENMFWYRQDPGLGLRLIYFSYDVKMKEKGDIPEGYSVSREKKERFSLILESASTNQTSMYLCASSASYEQYFGPGTRLTVT.

The rearrangement uses TRBV27 and TRBJ2-3; TRBD2 matches at 8 bases. Trimming took 5 bases from V and 2 from J; bases not matched to a gene: 9. This CDR3 comprises 16 residues. Looked up from germline, CDR1 is MNHEY and CDR2 is SMNVEV (reference sequence). The CDR3 DNA reads TGTGCCAGCAGTCTCCAGGTAGCGGGACACACAGATACGCAGTATTTT. Translating gives CASSLQVAGHTDTQYF.

The chain combines TRBV4-2 with TRBJ2-7, with no clear D. Deletions cut 0 bases from V and 4 bases from J, with 13 bases between. This CDR3 comprises 15 residues. Germline CDR1 and CDR2: LGHNA and YNFKEQ. This CDR3 is CASSQEVPPGYEQYF. CDR3 bases: TGTGCCAGCAGCCAAGAGGTGCCACCCGGGTACGAGCAGTACTTC.

The chain is built from TRBV7-9 and TRBJ2-7; 10 bases match TRBD1. The germline V gene has CDR1 SEHNR and CDR2 FQNEAQ (reference sequence). The CDR3 consists of 16 residues. Trimming cost V 2 bases and J 0 bases; bases outside gene matches: 4. CDR3 DNA sequence: TGTGCCAGCAGCTTAAAAGGGACAGGGGTCTCCTACGAGCAGTACTTC. Residues: CASSLKGTGVSYEQYF.